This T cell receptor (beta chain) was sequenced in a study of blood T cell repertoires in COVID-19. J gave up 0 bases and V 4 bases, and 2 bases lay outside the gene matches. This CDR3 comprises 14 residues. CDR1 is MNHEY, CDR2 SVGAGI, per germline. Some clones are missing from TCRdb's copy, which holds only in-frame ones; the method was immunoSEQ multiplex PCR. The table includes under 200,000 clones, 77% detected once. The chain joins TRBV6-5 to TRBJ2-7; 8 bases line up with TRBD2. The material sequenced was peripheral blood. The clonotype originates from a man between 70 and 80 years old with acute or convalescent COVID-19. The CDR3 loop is CASSWRGASYEQYF. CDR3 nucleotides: TGTGCCAGCAGTTGGCGGGGGGCCTCCTACGAGCAGTACTTC.